Reported below is one T cell receptor beta chain. What it binds is unknown. The V gene's germline CDR1 is SGHTA and CDR2 FQGTGA. V was clipped by 6 bases and J by 8 bases; unmatched bases: 7. The CDR3 length is 13 residues. The data were produced by immunoSEQ multiplex PCR, yet TCRdb's version contains in-frame clones alone and is incomplete. The table shows roughly 64,000 clones, with 90% to 95% occurring only once. These data are taken from a study of cytomegalovirus exposure and HLA in healthy donors. Study conclusions and caveats: As confirmed in vitro, a few CMV-associated chains were specific for CMV antigens. Listed as cytomegalovirus-associated were about 160 TCR beta chains.

The chain is built from TRBV7-3 and TRBJ1-1; 9 bases are a match to TRBD1. This sequence originates from a woman in her late teens or twenties in good health and CMV-seropositive. Specimen: PBMCs. The DNA of the CDR3 is TGTGCCAGCAGTTGGACAGGGGCGAGGGAAGCTTTCTTT. Its protein is CASSWTGAREAFF.